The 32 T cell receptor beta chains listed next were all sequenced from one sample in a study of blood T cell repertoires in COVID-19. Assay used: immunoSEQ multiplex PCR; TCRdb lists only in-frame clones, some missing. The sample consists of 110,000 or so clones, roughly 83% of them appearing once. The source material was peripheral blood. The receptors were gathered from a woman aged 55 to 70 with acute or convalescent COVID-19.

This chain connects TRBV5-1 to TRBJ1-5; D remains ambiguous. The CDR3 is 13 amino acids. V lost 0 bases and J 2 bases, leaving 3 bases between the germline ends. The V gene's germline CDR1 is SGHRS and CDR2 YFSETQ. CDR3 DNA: TGCGCCAGCAGCTTGGCTGGCAATCAGCCCCAGCATTTT. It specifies CASSLAGNQPQHF.

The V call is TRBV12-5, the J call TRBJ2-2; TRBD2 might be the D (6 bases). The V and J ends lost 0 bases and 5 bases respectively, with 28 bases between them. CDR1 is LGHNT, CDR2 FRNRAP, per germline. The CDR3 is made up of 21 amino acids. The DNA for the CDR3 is TGTGCTAGTGGTTTGGTACAAAGGAGGGGACTGGCCGTGGAGGATACCGGGGAGCTGTTTTTT. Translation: CASGLVQRRGLAVEDTGELFF.

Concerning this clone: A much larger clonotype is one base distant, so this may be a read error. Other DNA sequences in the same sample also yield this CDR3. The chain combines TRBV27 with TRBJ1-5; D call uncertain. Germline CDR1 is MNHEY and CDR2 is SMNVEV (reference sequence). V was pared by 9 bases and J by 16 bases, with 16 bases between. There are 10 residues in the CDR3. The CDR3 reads CARGRILPHF. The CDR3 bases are TGTGCCAGGGGCCGTATTCTACCTCATTTT.

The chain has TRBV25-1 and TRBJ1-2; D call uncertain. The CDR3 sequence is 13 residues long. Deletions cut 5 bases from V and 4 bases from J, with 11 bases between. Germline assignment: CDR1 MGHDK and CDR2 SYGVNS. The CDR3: CASSSGEIYGYTF. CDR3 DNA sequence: TGTGCCAGCAGTTCCGGGGAAATCTATGGCTACACCTTC.

As DNA, the CDR3 is TGTGCCAGCAGCACATCACAGGGGGCGACCCCCCTTGGGTATGGCTACACCTTC. Translating gives CASSTSQGATPLGYGYTF. The V gene is TRBV9, the J gene TRBJ1-2; 9 bases map to TRBD1. CDR1 and CDR2 (germline): SGDLS, YYNGEE. Trimming at V came to 4 bases and at J to 5 bases, leaving 18 bases not matched to a gene. The CDR3 totals 18 residues.

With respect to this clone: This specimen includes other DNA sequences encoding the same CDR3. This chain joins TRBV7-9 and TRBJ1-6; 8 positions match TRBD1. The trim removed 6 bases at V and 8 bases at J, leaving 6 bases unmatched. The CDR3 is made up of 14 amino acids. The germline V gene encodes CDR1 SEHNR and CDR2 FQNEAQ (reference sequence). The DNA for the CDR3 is TGTGCCAGCAGTTCTGGACAGGGCTATTCACCCCTCCACTTT. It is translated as CASSSGQGYSPLHF.

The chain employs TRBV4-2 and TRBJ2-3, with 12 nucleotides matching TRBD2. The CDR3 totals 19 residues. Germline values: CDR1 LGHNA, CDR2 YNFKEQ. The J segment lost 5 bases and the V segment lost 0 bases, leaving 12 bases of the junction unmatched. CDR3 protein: CASSQDGLAGGPRKDTQYF. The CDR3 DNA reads TGTGCCAGCAGCCAAGACGGGCTAGCGGGAGGGCCGAGGAAAGATACGCAGTATTTT.

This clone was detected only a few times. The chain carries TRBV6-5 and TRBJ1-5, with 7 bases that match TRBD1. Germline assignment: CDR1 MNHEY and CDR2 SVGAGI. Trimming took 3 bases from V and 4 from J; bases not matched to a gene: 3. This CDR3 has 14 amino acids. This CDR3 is CASSYSQGNQPQHF. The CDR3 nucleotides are TGTGCCAGCAGTTATTCACAGGGGAATCAGCCCCAGCATTTT.

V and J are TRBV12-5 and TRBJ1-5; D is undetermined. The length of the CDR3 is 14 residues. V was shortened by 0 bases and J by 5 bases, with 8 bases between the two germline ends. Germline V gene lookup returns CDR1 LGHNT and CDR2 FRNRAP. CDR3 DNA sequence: TGTGCTAGTGGTTTGGTAAATTCGGATCAGCCCCAGCATTTT. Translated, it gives CASGLVNSDQPQHF.

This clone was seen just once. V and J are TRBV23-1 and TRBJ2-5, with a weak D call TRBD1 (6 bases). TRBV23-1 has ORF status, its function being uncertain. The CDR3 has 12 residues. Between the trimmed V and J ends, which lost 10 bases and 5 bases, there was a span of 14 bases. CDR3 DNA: TGCGCCATTCAGGGGATACGCGAGACCCAGTACTTC. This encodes CAIQGIRETQYF.

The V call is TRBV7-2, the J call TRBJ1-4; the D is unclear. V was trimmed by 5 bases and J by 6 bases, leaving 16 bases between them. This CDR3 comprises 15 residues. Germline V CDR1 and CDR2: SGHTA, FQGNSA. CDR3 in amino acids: CASSPLPGTHEKLFF. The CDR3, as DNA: TGTGCCAGCAGCCCCCTTCCGGGTACCCATGAAAAACTGTTTTTT. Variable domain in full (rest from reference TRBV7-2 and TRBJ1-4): GAGVSQSPSNKVTEKGKDVELRCDPISGHTALYWYRQSLGQGLEFLIYFQGNSAPDKSGLPSDRFSAERTGGSVSTLTIQRTQQEDSAVYLCASSPLPGTHEKLFFGSGTQLSVL.

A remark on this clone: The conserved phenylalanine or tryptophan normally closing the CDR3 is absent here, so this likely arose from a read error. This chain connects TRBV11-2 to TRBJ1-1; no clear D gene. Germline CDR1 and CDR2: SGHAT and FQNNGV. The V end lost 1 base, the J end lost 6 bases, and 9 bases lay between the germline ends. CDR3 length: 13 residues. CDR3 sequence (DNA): TGTGCCAGCAGCTTAGGATATACCGCTGAAGCTTTCCTT. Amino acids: CASSLGYTAEAFL.

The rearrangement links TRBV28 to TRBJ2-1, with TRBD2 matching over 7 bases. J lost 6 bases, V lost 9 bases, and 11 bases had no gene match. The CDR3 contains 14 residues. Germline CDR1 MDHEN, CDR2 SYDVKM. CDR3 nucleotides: TGTGCCAGGCTCACGGTTAGCGGGTCCAATGAGCAGTTCTTC. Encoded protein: CARLTVSGSNEQFF.

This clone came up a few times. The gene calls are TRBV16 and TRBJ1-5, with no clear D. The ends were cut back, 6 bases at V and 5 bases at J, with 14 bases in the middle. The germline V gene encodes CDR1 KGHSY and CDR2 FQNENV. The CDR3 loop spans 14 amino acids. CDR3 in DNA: TGTGCCAGCAGAGCACCCAGCGATTATCAGCCCCAGCATTTT. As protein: CASRAPSDYQPQHF.

CDR3 protein: CASSLARGGPYNEQFF. The CDR3 DNA sequence: TGCGCCAGCAGCTTGGCCCGGGGAGGGCCTTACAATGAGCAGTTCTTC. This chain joins TRBV5-1 and TRBJ2-1; 7 bases fit TRBD2. V was pared by 0 bases and J by 4 bases, with 7 bases of the junction left unmatched. The CDR3 is 16 residues long. Germline V gene data show CDR1 as SGHRS and CDR2 as YFSETQ.

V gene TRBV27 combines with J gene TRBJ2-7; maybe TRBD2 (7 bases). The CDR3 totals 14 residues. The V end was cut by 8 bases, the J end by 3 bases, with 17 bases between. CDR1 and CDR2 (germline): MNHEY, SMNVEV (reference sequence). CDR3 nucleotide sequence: TGTGCCAGCGCTTTGAGGGGGGGCGGCTACGAGCAGTACTTC. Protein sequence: CASALRGGGYEQYF.

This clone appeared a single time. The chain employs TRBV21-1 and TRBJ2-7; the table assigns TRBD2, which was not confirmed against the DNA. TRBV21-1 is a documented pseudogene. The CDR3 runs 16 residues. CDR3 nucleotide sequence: TGTGCCAGCAGCACCGGGGGAGGACCGACTGTGGACGAGCAGTACTTC. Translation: CASSTGGGPTVDEQYF.

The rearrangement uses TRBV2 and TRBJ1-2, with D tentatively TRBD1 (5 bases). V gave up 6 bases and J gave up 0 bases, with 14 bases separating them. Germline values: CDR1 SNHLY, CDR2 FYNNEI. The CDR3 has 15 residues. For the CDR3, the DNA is TGTGCCAGCAGAAAGGACGGGACTCCTAACTATGGCTACACCTTC. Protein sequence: CASRKDGTPNYGYTF. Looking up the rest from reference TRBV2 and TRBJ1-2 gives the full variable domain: EPEVTQTPSHQVTQMGQEVILRCVPISNHLYFYWYRQILGQKVEFLVSFYNNEISEKSEIFDDQFSVERPDGSNFTLKIRSTKLEDSAMYFCASRKDGTPNYGYTFGSGTRLTVV.

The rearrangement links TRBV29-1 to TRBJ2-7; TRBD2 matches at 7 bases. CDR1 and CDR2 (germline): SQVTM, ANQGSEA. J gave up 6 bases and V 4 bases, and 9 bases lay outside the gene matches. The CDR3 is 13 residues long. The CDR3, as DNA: TGCAGCGTTGGGGCTAGCGGAGGGTTCGAGCAGTACTTC. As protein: CSVGASGGFEQYF.

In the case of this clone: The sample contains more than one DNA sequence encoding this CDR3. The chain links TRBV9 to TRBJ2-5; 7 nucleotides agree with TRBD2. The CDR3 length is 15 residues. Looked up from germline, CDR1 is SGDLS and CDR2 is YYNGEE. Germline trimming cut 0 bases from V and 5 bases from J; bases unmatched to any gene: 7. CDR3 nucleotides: TGTGCCAGCAGCGTAGATTCGGGGCGGGGGGAGACCCAGTACTTC. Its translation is CASSVDSGRGETQYF.

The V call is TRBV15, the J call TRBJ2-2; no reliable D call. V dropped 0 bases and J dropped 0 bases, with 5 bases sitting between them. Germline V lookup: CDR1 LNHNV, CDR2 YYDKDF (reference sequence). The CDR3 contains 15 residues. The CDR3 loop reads CATSRDRSNTGELFF. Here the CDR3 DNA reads TGTGCCACCAGCAGAGATCGGTCGAACACCGGGGAGCTGTTTTTT.

CDR3 bases: TGTGCCAGTAGCACCAGGGCAGGGGGACTGAACACTGAAGCTTTCTTT. Encoded protein: CASSTRAGGLNTEAFF. The genes are TRBV19 and TRBJ1-1; TRBD1 agrees at 7 bases. Trimming at V came to 6 bases and at J to 0 bases, leaving 10 bases not matched to a gene. CDR3 length equals 16 residues. Germline V gene lookup returns CDR1 LNHDA and CDR2 SQIVND (reference sequence).

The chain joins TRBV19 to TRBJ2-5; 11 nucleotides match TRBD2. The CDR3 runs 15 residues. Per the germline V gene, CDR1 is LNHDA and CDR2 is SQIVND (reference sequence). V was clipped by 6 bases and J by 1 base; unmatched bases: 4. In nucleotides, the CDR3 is TGTGCCAGTAGAGTGCTAGCGGGGGGCCAAGAGACCCAGTACTTC. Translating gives CASRVLAGGQETQYF.

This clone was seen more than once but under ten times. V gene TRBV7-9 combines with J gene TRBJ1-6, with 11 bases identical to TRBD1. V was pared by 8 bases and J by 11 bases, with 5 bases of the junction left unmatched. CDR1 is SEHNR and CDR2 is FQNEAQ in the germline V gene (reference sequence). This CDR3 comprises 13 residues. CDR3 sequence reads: CASGTGGRTPLHF. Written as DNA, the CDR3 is TGTGCCAGCGGGACAGGGGGGAGGACACCCCTCCACTTT. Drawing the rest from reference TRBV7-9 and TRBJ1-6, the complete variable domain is DTGVSQNPRHKITKRGQNVTFRCDPISEHNRLYWYRQTLGQGPEFLTYFQNEAQLEKSRLLSDRFSAERPKGSFSTLEIQRTEQGDSAMYLCASGTGGRTPLHFGNGTRLTVT.

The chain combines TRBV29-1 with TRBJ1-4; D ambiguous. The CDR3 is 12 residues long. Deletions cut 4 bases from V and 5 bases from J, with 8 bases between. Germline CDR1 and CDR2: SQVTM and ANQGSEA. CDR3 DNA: TGCAGCGTTGCCGACGGGAATGAAAAACTGTTTTTT. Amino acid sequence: CSVADGNEKLFF.

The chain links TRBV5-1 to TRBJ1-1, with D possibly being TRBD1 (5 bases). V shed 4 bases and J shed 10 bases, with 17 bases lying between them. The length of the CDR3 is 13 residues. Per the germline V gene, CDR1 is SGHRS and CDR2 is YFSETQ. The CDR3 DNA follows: TGCGCCAGCAGCAGGGACGGAGGGAATCTAGCTTTCTTT. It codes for CASSRDGGNLAFF.

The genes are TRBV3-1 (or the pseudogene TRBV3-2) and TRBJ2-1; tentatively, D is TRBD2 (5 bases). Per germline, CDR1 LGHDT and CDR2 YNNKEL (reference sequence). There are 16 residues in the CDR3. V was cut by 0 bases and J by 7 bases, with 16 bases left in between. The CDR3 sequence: CASSQDPGVGKNEQFF. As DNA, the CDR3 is TGTGCCAGCAGCCAAGATCCCGGGGTGGGCAAGAATGAGCAGTTCTTC.

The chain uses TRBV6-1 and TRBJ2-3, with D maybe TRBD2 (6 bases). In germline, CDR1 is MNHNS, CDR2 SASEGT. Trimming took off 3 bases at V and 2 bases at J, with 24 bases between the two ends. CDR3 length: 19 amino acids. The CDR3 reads CASSERWASASIYTDTQYF. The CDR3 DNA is TGTGCCAGCAGTGAGAGGTGGGCTAGCGCCTCGATCTACACAGATACGCAGTATTTT.

CDR3 residues: CASTGRVNTEAFF. In DNA form, the CDR3 reads TGTGCCAGTACGGGTCGGGTCAACACTGAAGCTTTCTTT. The chain has TRBV19 and TRBJ1-1, with D uncertain. The germline V and J ends were trimmed by 7 bases and 2 bases, with 11 bases remaining between them. The CDR3 runs to 13 residues. CDR1 and CDR2 (germline): LNHDA, SQIVND (reference sequence).

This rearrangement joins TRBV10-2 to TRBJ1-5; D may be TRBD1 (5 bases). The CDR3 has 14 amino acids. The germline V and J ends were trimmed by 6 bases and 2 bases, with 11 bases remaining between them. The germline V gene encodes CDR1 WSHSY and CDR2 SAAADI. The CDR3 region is CASSSGVGNQPQHF. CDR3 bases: TGCGCCAGCAGCTCGGGGGTAGGCAATCAGCCCCAGCATTTT.

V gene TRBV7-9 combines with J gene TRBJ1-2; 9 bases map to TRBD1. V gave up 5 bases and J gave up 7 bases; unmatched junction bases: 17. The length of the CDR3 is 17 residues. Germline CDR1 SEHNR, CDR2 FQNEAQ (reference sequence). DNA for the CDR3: TGTGCCAGCAGCCCCCGGACAGGGGAGAGGGTCGTTGGTGGCTACACCTTC. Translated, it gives CASSPRTGERVVGGYTF.

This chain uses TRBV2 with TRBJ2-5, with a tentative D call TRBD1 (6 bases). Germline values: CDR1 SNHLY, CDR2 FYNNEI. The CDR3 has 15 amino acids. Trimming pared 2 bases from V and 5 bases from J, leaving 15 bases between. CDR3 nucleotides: TGTGCCAGCAGTGAAAGTGCAGGGGCGCGGGAGACCCAGTACTTC. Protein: CASSESAGARETQYF.